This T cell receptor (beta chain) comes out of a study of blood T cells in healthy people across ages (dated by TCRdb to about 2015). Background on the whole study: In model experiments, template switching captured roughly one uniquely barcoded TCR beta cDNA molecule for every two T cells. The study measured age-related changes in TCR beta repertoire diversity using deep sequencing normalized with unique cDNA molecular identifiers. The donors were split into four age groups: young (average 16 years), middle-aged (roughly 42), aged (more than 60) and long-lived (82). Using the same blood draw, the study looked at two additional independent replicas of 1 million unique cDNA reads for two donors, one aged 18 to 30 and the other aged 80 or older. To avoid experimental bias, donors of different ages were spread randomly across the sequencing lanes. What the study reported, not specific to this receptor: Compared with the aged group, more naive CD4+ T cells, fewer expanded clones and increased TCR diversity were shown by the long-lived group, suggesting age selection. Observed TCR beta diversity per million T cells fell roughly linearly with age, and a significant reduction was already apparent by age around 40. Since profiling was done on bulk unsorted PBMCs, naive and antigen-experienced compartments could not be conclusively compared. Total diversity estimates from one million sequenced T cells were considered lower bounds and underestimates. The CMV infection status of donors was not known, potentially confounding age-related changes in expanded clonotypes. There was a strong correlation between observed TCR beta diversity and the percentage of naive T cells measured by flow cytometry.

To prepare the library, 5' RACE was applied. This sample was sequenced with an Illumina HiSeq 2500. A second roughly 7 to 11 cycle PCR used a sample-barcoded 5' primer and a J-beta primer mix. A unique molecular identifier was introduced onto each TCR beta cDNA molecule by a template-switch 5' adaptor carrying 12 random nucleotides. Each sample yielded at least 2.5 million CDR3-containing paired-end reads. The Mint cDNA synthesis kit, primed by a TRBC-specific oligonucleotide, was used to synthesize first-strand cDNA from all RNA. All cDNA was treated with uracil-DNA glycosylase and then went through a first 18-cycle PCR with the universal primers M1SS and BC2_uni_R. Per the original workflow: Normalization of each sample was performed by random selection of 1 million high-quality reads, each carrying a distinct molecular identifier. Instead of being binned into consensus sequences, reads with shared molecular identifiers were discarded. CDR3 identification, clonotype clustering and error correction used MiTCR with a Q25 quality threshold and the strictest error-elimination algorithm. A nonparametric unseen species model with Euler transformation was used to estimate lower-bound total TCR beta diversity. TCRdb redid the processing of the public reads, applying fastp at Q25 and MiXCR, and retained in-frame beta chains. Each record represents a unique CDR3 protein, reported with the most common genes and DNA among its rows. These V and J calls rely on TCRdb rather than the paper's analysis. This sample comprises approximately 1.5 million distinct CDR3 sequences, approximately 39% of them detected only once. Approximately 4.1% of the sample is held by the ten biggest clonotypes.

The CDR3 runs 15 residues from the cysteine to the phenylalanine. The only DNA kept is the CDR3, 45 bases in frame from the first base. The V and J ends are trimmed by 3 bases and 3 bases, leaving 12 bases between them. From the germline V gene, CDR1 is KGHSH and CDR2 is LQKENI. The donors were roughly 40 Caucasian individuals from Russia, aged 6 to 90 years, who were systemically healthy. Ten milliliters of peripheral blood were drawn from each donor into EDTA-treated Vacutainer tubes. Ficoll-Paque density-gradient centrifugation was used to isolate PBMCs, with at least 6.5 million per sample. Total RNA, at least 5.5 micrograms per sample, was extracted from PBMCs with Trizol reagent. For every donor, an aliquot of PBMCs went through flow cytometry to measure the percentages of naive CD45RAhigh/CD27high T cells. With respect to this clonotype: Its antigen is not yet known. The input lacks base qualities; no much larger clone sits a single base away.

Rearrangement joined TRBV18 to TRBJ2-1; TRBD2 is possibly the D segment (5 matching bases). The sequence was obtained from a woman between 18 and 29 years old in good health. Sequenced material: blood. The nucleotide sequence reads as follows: TGTGCCAGCTCACCGGGTCTAGCAATCTACAATGAGCAGTTCTTC. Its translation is CASSPGLAIYNEQFF.